This TCR beta chain was sequenced for a study of T cell changes during pregnancy in multiple sclerosis. The table came from immunoSEQ multiplex PCR; TCRdb's copy has only in-frame clones and leaves some out. The profile shows some 80,000 clones, around 94% of them singletons. Sequenced material: CD4+ T cells from peripheral blood mononuclear cells, taken after pregnancy. The receptor was isolated from a female donor with multiple sclerosis, enrolled in a pregnancy study.

CDR3 bases: TGTGCCAGCAGACGAGGGACTAAAGAGACCCAGTACTTC. Translated, it gives CASRRGTKETQYF. This chain joins TRBV6-5 and TRBJ2-5; TRBD2 matches at 7 bases. This CDR3 has 13 residues. The V segment lost 6 bases and the J segment 3 bases; nucleotides outside the gene matches: 4. Germline V gene lookup returns CDR1 MNHEY and CDR2 SVGAGI.